This T cell receptor beta chain was sequenced in a study of T-cell memory formation after mild COVID-19. Study-level results: Contracting clones from day 15 to 85 had balanced CD4/CD8; later expanders favoured CD4+. Pre-infection memory already had some responding clones, implying cross-reactive memory joined. Whether second-wave clones peaking at day 37 were SARS-CoV-2 specific went unconfirmed.

The J segment lost 5 bases and the V segment lost 3 bases, leaving 12 bases of the junction unmatched. This CDR3 has 16 residues. Concerning this clonotype: Its antigen is not identified.

The TCR alpha and TCR beta cDNA libraries, bearing sample barcodes and UMIs, were generated by 5'RACE using constant-segment primers. TCRdb re-called the 5' RACE reads through MiXCR, storing one row per CDR3 protein. In the table there are more than 450,000 distinct CDR3 sequences, roughly 18% of which are singletons. The clonotype originates from an adult woman who had mild COVID-19 (a few samples of this study predate the infection). Cell type and time point are not known. Sequencing was carried out using PBMCs or a T cell subset sorted from them (not recorded which). The chain combines TRBV12-3 or TRBV12-4 with TRBJ1-2; 7 bases are a match to TRBD1. The DNA for the CDR3 is TGTGCCAGCAGTTTGGAGGGGGCGCGAATAGGGTATGGCTACACCTTC. Translating it yields CASSLEGARIGYGYTF.